This T cell receptor (beta chain) came from a study of shared clonotypes between healthy human individuals. Study-level information: Plates per donor: three CD4 naive, three CD4 memory, two CD8 naive, one CD8 memory.

Here immunoSEQ multiplex PCR was the method, and the copy in TCRdb shows in-frame clones only, minus some. Of about 750,000 clones listed, 90% to 95% are singletons. The germline V gene has CDR1 MNHNY and CDR2 SVGAGI (reference sequence). The V gene lost 1 base and the J gene lost 8 bases, with 18 bases spanning the gap. The CDR3 extends over 16 amino acids. As concerns this clone: The antigen remains unidentified.

Findings and limits, study-wide: Richness estimates generally favored naive over memory subsets.

The naive CD8 subset, CD45RO-negative cells positively selected for CCR7, excluded terminally differentiated effector memory CD45RA+ cells. The source material was naive CD8+ T cells sorted from blood. This chain joins TRBV6-6 and TRBJ2-1, with D perhaps TRBD1 (6 bases). The TCR originated in a young man in good health. CDR3 loop: CASSYFQSTRGHEQFF. The CDR3, as DNA: TGTGCCAGCAGTTACTTCCAGAGTACCAGGGGCCATGAGCAGTTCTTC.